This entry describes one T cell receptor (beta chain). The antigen is unknown. The sample comes from a study of Ad26.COV2.S vaccination and SARS-CoV-2 variants. Study overall: Administration of Ad26.COV2.S was intramuscular, either once or twice 56 days apart. Study-wide points: Reported findings describe substantial breadth in spike-specific CD8+ and CD4+ T cell responses following vaccination. Across vaccine and placebo recipients, the breadth of non-spike TCRs was similar.

Germline V lookup: CDR1 SGHDT, CDR2 YYEEEE. The CDR3 has 14 amino acids. V dropped 3 bases and J dropped 4 bases, with 10 bases sitting between them. Sequencing used immunoSEQ multiplex PCR; TCRdb keeps in-frame clones, though not all of them. The table records approximately 400,000 clones, approximately 84% of them present only once. Sample treatment: 15 to 20 received Ad26.COV2.S at low or high dose, single or two shots; a few received placebo; per-sample allocation not given. The investigators took samples on day 63 after the first vaccine or placebo injection. The specimen comprised peripheral blood, sampled in a trial of Ad26.COV2.S vaccine versus placebo. This rearrangement joins TRBV5-6 to TRBJ1-4; D perhaps matches TRBD1 (5 bases). This TCR derives from a person between 18 and 60 years old who received the Ad26.COV2.S COVID-19 vaccine or a placebo. The CDR3 loop is CASSYRSRNEKLFF. CDR3 in DNA: TGTGCCAGCAGCTACAGGTCCCGTAATGAAAAACTGTTTTTT.